The 10 T cell receptor beta chains reported below all come from one sample, sequenced in a study of blood T cell repertoires in COVID-19. Here immunoSEQ multiplex PCR was the method, and the copy in TCRdb shows in-frame clones only, minus some. This repertoire shows 250,000 to 300,000 clones, roughly 85% found once; its top ten account for about 4.5%. What was sequenced was peripheral blood. These receptors were taken from a man aged 55 to 70 who had recovered from COVID-19.

Regarding this clone: The same CDR3 can be traced to other DNA sequences in this sample. This chain uses TRBV18 with TRBJ2-7; 9 bases fit TRBD2. CDR1 is KGHSH, CDR2 LQKENI, per germline. With 0 bases clipped from V and 5 bases from J, the junction kept 5 bases outside the gene matches. This CDR3 is built from 15 residues. The CDR3 sequence: CASSPPGAGGDEQYF. DNA of the CDR3: TGTGCCAGCTCACCACCAGGAGCGGGAGGCGACGAGCAGTACTTC.

The chain employs TRBV30 and TRBJ1-1, with D possibly being TRBD1 (5 bases). The V gene's germline CDR1 is GTSNPN and CDR2 SVGIG (reference sequence). CDR3 length equals 13 residues. Trimming pared 5 bases from V and 1 base from J, leaving 11 bases between. The CDR3 region has the DNA TGTGCCTGGGCCCGACAGCAGAACACTGAAGCTTTCTTT. Amino acid sequence: CAWARQQNTEAFF.

This clone was seen only once. The V and J genes are TRBV30 and TRBJ1-2; D ambiguous. Trimming pared 0 bases from V and 4 bases from J, leaving 3 bases between. Germline loops: CDR1 GTSNPN, CDR2 SVGIG (reference sequence). This CDR3 region has 11 residues. CDR3 protein: CAWSVGYGYTF. The CDR3 DNA is TGTGCCTGGAGTGTCGGCTATGGCTACACCTTC.

A single count supports this clone. V gene TRBV5-1 combines with J gene TRBJ2-2; D not certain. The ends were cut back, 0 bases at V and 1 base at J, with 7 bases in the middle. The CDR3 contains 15 residues. Germline values: CDR1 SGHRS, CDR2 YFSETQ. CDR3 amino acids: CASSLALKNTGELFF. Written as DNA, the CDR3 is TGCGCCAGCAGCTTGGCACTGAAGAACACCGGGGAGCTGTTTTTT.

The chain carries TRBV6-5 and TRBJ2-7; 8 bases line up with TRBD1. Germline V gene lookup returns CDR1 MNHEY and CDR2 SVGAGI. The CDR3 loop spans 14 amino acids. V lost 7 bases, J lost 1 base, and 6 bases stayed unmatched. CDR3 bases: TGTGCCAGCATATCCCGGACAGGGTCCTACGAGCAGTACTTC. This gives the protein CASISRTGSYEQYF.

The chain has TRBV10-3 and TRBJ2-1; 10 nucleotides align to TRBD2. Losses at the gene ends were 6 bases for V and 0 bases for J; bases not matched to a gene: 5. Germline-derived CDR1 and CDR2 are ENHRY and SYGVKD. The CDR3 spans 16 residues. The chain's CDR3 is CAISPGLAVSYNEQFF. Written as DNA, the CDR3 is TGTGCCATCAGCCCCGGACTAGCGGTCTCCTACAATGAGCAGTTCTTC.

J is TRBJ2-7 and V is TRBV5-1, with 8 bases lining up with TRBD1. Germline V gene sequence: CDR1 SGHRS, CDR2 YFSETQ. Germline trimming cut 4 bases from V and 6 bases from J; bases unmatched to any gene: 6. The CDR3 runs to 13 residues. CDR3 in amino acids: CASSPGQGGEQYF. CDR3 DNA: TGCGCCAGCAGCCCCGGACAGGGTGGCGAGCAGTACTTC.

The gene calls are TRBV5-8 and TRBJ2-7; D perhaps matches TRBD2 (6 bases). Germline-derived CDR1 and CDR2 are SGHTS and YDEGEE. V was pared by 5 bases and J by 4 bases, with 13 bases between. The CDR3 is made up of 13 amino acids. The CDR3 protein is CASSRGGVYEQYF. The CDR3 DNA is TGTGCCAGCAGTCGGGGCGGGGTATACGAGCAGTACTTC. Using reference TRBV5-8 and TRBJ2-7 for the parts outside the CDR3, the full variable domain is EAGVTQSPTHLIKTRGQQATLRCSPISGHTSVYWYQQALGLGLQFLLWYDEGEERNRGNFPPRFSGRQFPNYSSELNVNALELEDSALYLCASSRGGVYEQYFGPGTRLTVT.

In this sample, this clone turned up once. This CDR3 is also generated by other DNA sequences in the sample. V is TRBV5-1 and J is TRBJ2-7, with TRBD1 identical over 10 bases. V lost 4 bases, J lost 5 bases, and 6 bases stayed unmatched. This CDR3 has 14 amino acids. From germline, CDR1 is SGHRS and CDR2 YFSETQ. The CDR3 sequence: CASSLRDRGHEQYF. DNA of the CDR3: TGCGCCAGCAGCCTCCGGGACAGGGGCCACGAGCAGTACTTC.

This clone has just a few counts. The V gene is TRBV7-8, the J gene TRBJ1-5, with 7 bases lining up with TRBD1. CDR3 length: 15 residues. Germline assignment: CDR1 SGHVS and CDR2 FQNEAQ. Losses at the gene ends were 5 bases for V and 6 bases for J; bases not matched to a gene: 10. As DNA, the CDR3 is TGTGCCAGCAGCCCTCTCGACAGGGCGAGTCAGCCCCAGCATTTT. Translating it yields CASSPLDRASQPQHF. Complete variable domain (other parts from reference TRBV7-8 and TRBJ1-5): GAGVSQSPRYKVAKRGQDVALRCDPISGHVSLFWYQQALGQGPEFLTYFQNEAQLDKSGLPSDRFFAERPEGSVSTLKIQRTQQEDSAVYLCASSPLDRASQPQHFGDGTRLSIL.